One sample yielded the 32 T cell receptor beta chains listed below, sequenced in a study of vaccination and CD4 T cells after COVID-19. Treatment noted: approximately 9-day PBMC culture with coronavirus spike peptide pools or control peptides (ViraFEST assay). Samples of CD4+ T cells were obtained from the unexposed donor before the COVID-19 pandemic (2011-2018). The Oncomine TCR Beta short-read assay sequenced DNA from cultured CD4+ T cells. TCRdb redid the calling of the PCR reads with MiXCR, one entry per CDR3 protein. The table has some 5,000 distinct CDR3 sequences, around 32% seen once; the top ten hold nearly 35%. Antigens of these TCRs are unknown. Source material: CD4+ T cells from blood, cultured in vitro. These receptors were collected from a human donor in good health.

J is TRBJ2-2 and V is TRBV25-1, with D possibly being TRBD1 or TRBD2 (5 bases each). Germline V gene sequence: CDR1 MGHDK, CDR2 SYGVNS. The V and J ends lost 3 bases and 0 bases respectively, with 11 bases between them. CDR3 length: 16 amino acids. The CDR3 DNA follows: TGTGCCAGCAGTGAGAGGGTAGGGGCGAACACCGGGGAGCTGTTTTTT. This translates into CASSERVGANTGELFF.

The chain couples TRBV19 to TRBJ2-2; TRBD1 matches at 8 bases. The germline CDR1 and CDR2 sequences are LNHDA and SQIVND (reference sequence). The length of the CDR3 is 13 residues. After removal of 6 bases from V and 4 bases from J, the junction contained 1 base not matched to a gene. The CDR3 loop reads CASRTGVTGELFF. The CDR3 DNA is TGTGCCAGTAGGACAGGGGTCACCGGGGAGCTGTTTTTT.

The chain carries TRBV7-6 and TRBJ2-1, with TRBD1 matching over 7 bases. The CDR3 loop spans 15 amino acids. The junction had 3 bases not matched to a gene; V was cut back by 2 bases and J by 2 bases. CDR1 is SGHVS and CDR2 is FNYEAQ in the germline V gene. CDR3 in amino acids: CASSLTGTAYNEQFF. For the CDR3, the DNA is TGTGCCAGCAGCTTAACCGGGACAGCCTACAATGAGCAGTTCTTC.

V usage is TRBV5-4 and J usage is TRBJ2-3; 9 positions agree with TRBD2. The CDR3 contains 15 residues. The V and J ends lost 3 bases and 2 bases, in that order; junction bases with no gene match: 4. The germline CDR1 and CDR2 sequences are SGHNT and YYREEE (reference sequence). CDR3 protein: CASSSAGGNTDTQYF. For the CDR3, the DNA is TGTGCCAGCAGCTCAGCGGGGGGAAACACAGATACGCAGTATTTT.

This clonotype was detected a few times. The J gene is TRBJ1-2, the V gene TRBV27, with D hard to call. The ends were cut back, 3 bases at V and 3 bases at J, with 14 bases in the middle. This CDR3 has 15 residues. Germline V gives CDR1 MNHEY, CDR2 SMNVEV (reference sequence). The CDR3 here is CASSFDQGLDYGYTF. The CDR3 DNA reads TGTGCCAGCAGTTTCGACCAAGGGTTGGACTATGGCTACACCTTC.

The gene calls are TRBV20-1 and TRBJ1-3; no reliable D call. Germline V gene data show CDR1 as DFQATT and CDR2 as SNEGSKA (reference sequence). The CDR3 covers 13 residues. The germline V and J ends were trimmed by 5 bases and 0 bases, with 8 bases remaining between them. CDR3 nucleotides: TGCAGTGCTTCAGAGTTCTCTGGAAACACCATATATTTT. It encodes CSASEFSGNTIYF.

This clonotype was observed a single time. The CDR3 DNA is TGCGCCAGCAGCCTGACTAGCGGGGGTGAGACCCAGTACTTC. It codes for CASSLTSGGETQYF. J is TRBJ2-5 and V is TRBV4-1; 12 bases agree with TRBD2. The J segment lost 5 bases and the V segment lost 4 bases, leaving 2 bases of the junction unmatched. Germline assignment: CDR1 MGHRA and CDR2 YSYEKL. The CDR3 is 14 residues long.

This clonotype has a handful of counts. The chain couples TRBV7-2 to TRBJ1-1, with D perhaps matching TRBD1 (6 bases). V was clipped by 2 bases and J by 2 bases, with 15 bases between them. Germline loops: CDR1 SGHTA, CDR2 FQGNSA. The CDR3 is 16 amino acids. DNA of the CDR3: TGTGCCAGCAGCTTATTCATAAGGACAGCTAACACTGAAGCTTTCTTT. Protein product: CASSLFIRTANTEAFF.

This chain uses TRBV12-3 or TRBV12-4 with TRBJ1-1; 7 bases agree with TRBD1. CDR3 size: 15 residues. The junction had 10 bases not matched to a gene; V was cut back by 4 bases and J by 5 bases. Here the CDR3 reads CASSWRAGGTTEAFF. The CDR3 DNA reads TGTGCCAGCAGTTGGAGGGCAGGGGGGACTACTGAAGCTTTCTTT.

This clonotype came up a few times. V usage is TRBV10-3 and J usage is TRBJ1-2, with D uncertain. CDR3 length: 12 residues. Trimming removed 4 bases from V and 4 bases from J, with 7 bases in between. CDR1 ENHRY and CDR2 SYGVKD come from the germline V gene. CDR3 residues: CAISASAYGYTF. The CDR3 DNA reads TGTGCCATCAGTGCCTCAGCCTATGGCTACACCTTC.

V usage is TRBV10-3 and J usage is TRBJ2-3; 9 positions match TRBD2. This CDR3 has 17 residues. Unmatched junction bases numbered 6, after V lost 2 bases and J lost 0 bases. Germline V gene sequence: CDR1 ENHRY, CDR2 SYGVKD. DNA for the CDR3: TGTGCCATCAGTGAGGGCGGTAGCGGGGGAAGCACAGATACGCAGTATTTT. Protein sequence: CAISEGGSGGSTDTQYF.

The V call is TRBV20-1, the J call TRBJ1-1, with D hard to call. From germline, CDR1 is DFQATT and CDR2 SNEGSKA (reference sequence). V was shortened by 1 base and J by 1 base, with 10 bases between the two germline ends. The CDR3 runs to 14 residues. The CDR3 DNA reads TGCAGTGCTAGAGGAGGGCACACGAACACTGAAGCTTTCTTT. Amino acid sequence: CSARGGHTNTEAFF.

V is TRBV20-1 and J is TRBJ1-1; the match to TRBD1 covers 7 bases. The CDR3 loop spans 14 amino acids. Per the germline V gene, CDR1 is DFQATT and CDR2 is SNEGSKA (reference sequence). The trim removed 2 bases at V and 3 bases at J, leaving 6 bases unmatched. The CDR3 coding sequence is TGCAGTGCTAGACGACAGGGTTCCGACACTGAAGCTTTCTTT. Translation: CSARRQGSDTEAFF.

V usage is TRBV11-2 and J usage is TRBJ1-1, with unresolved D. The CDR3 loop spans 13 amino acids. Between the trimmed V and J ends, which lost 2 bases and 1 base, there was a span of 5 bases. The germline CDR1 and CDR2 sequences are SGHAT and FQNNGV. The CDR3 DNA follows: TGTGCCAGCAGCTTAATTACGAACACTGAAGCTTTCTTT. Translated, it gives CASSLITNTEAFF.

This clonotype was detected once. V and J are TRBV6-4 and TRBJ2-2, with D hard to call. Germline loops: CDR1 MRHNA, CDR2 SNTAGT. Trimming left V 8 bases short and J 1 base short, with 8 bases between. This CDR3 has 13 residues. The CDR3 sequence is CASSEGNTGELFF. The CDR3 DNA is TGTGCCAGCTCGGAAGGGAACACCGGGGAGCTGTTTTTT.

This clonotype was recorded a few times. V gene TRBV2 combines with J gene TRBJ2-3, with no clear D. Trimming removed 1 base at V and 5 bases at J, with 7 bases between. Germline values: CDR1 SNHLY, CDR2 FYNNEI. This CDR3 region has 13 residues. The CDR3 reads CASSEGAQDTQYF. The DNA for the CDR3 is TGTGCCAGCAGTGAAGGGGCACAAGATACGCAGTATTTT.

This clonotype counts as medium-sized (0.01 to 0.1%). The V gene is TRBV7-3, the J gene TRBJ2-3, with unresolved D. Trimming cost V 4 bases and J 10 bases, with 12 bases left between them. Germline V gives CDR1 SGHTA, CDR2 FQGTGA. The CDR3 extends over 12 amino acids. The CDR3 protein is CASSSQINPQYF. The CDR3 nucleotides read TGTGCCAGCAGCTCCCAGATCAATCCGCAGTATTTT.

CDR3 DNA: TGCAGTGCTCAAGGGACAGGGAACACTGAAGCTTTCTTT. Protein product: CSAQGTGNTEAFF. The chain joins TRBV20-1 to TRBJ1-1; TRBD1 matches 8 bases. Trimming removed 5 bases from V and 1 base from J; junction bases left unmatched: 3. Germline assignment: CDR1 DFQATT and CDR2 SNEGSKA (reference sequence). This CDR3 contains 13 residues.

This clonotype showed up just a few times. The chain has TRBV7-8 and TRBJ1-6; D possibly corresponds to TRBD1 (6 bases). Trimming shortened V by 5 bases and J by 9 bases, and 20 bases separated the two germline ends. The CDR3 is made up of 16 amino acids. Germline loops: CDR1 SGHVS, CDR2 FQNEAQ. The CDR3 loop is CASSPRTTGSGSPLHF. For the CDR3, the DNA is TGTGCCAGCAGCCCCCGGACTACAGGGTCAGGTTCACCCCTCCACTTT.

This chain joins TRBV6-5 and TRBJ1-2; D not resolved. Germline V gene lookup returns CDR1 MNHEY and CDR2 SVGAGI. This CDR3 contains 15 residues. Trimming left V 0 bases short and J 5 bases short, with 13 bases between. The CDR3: CASSYSFDGQYGYTF. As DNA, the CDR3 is TGTGCCAGCAGTTACTCCTTCGATGGTCAGTATGGCTACACCTTC.

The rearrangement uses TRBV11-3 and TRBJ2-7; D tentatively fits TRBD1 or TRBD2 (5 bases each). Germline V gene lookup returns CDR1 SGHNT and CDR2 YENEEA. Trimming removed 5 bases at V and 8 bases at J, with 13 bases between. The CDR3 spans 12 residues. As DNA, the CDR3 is TGTGCCAGCAGCCACACAGGAGGCCAGCAGTACTTC. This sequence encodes CASSHTGGQQYF. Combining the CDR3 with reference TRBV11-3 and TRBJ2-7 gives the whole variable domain EAGVVQSPRYKIIEKKQPVAFWCNPISGHNTLYWYLQNLGQGPELLIRYENEEAVDDSQLPKDRFSAERLKGVDSTLKIQPAELGDSAVYLCASSHTGGQQYFGPGTRLTVT.

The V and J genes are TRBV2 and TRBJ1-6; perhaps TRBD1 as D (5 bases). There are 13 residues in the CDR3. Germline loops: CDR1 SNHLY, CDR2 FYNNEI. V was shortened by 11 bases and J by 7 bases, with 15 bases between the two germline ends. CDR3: CAEARDANSPLHF. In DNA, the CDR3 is TGTGCCGAGGCACGGGACGCGAATTCACCCCTCCACTTT. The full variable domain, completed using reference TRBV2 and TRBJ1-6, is EPEVTQTPSHQVTQMGQEVILRCVPISNHLYFYWYRQILGQKVEFLVSFYNNEISEKSEIFDDQFSVERPDGSNFTLKIRSTKLEDSAMYFCAEARDANSPLHFGNGTRLTVT.

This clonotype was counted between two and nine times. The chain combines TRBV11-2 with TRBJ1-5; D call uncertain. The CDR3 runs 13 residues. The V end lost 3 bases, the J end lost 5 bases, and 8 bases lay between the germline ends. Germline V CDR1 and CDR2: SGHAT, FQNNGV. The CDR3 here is CASSFGFDQPQHF. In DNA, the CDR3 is TGTGCCAGCAGCTTCGGGTTCGATCAGCCCCAGCATTTT.

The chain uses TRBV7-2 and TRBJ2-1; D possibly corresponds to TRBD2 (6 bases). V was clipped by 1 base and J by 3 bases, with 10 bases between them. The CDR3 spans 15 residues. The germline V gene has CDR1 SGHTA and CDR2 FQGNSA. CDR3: CASSLDGGYYNEQFF. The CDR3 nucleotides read TGTGCCAGCAGCTTAGACGGGGGTTACTACAATGAGCAGTTCTTC. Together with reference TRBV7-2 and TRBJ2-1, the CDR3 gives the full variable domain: GAGVSQSPSNKVTEKGKDVELRCDPISGHTALYWYRQSLGQGLEFLIYFQGNSAPDKSGLPSDRFSAERTGGSVSTLTIQRTQQEDSAVYLCASSLDGGYYNEQFFGPGTRLTVL.

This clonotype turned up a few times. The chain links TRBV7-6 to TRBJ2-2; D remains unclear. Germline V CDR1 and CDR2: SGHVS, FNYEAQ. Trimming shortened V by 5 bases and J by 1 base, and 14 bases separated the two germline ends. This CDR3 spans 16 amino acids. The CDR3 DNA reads TGTGCCAGCAGCCGGTCCCCTTCGCGGAACACCGGGGAGCTGTTTTTT. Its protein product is CASSRSPSRNTGELFF.

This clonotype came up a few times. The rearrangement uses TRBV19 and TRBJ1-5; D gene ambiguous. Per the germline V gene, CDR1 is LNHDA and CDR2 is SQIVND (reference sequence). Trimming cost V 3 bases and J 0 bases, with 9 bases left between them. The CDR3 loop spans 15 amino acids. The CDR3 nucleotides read TGTGCCAGTAGTATTGTGGGCTATAGCAATCAGCCCCAGCATTTT. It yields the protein CASSIVGYSNQPQHF.

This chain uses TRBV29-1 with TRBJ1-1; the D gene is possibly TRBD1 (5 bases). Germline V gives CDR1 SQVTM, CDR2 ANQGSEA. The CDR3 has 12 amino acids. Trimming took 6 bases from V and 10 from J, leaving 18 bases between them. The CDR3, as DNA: TGCAGCGTGGGGGAACCAGAAAGGGGAGCTTTCTTT. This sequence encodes CSVGEPERGAFF.

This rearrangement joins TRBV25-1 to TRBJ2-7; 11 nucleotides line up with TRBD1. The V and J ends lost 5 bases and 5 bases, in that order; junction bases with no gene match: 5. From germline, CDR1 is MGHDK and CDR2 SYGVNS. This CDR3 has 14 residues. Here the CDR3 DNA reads TGTGCCAGCAGTTTGGACAGGGGGCCCAACGAGCAGTACTTC. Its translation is CASSLDRGPNEQYF.

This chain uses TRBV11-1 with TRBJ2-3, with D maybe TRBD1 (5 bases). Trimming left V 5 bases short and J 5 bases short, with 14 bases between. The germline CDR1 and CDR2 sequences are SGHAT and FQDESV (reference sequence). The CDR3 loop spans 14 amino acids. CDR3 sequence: CASSHAGFGDTQYF. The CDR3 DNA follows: TGTGCCAGCAGCCACGCAGGGTTTGGAGATACGCAGTATTTT. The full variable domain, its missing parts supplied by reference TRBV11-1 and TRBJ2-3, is EAEVAQSPRYKITEKSQAVAFWCDPISGHATLYWYRQILGQGPELLVQFQDESVVDDSQLPKDRFSAERLKGVDSTLKIQPAELGDSAMYLCASSHAGFGDTQYFGPGTRLTVL.

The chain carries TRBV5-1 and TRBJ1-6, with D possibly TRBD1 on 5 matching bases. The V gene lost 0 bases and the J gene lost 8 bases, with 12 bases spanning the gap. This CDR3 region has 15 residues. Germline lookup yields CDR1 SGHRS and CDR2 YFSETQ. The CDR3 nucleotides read TGCGCCAGCAGCTTGGCGGCAGGGATCGATTCACCCCTCCACTTT. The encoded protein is CASSLAAGIDSPLHF.

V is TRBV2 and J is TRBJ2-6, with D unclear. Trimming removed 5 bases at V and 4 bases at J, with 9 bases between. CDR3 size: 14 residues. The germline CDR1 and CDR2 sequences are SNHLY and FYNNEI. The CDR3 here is CASSIRTGANVLTF. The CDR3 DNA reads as TGTGCCAGCAGTATTAGGACCGGGGCCAACGTCCTGACTTTC.

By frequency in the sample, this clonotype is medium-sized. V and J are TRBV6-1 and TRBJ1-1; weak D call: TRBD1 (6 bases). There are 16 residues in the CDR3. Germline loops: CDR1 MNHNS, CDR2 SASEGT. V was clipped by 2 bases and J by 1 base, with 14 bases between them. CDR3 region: CASSEMNGGPNTEAFF. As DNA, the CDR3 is TGTGCCAGCAGTGAAATGAATGGGGGCCCGAACACTGAAGCTTTCTTT.